These 4 T cell receptor beta chains came from one sample sequenced in a study of T cell responses to AZD1222 COVID-19 vaccine. Sequencing was performed with immunoSEQ multiplex PCR; in TCRdb, only in-frame clones are kept and a portion is missing. Here the sample spans 150,000 to 200,000 clones, 80% to 95% being singletons. The sequencing here drew on peripheral blood, taken on day 0 of AZD1222 vaccination. These receptors were taken from an adult in good health.

The J gene is TRBJ1-3, the V gene TRBV3-1 (or the pseudogene TRBV3-2), with D uncertain. Germline V gives CDR1 LGHDT, CDR2 YNNKEL (reference sequence). Trimming pared 4 bases from V and 0 bases from J, leaving 13 bases between. CDR3 size: 16 residues. Written as DNA, the CDR3 is TGTGCCAGCAGCCCTGAGACGGGTTACTCTGGAAACACCATATATTTT. Its translation is CASSPETGYSGNTIYF.

This clone has a single count. V and J are TRBV18 and TRBJ1-6; 8 bases fit TRBD1. Germline CDR1 and CDR2: KGHSH and LQKENI. After removal of 2 bases from V and 10 bases from J, the junction contained 4 bases not matched to a gene. There are 14 residues in the CDR3. The CDR3 protein is CASSPGQGYSPLHF. The DNA for the CDR3 is TGTGCCAGCTCACCAGGACAGGGATACTCACCCCTCCACTTT. Supplemented by reference TRBV18 and TRBJ1-6, the full variable domain reads NAGVMQNPRHLVRRRGQEARLRCSPMKGHSHVYWYRQLPEEGLKFMVYLQKENIIDESGMPKERFSAEFPKEGPSILRIQQVVRGDSAAYFCASSPGQGYSPLHFGNGTRLTVT.

The chain links TRBV1 to TRBJ2-2; TRBD2, the table's D call, lacks a check against the DNA. TRBV1 corresponds to a pseudogene. The CDR3 runs 17 residues. CDR3 loop: CTSSQATSGRPPGELFF. The CDR3 DNA reads TGCACCAGCAGCCAGGCGACTAGCGGGAGGCCCCCCGGGGAGCTGTTTTTT.

The rearrangement links TRBV27 to TRBJ2-3; the D call may be TRBD1 or TRBD2 (5 bases each). The CDR3 length is 15 residues. Trimming removed 3 bases at V and 5 bases at J, with 15 bases between. Looked up from germline, CDR1 is MNHEY and CDR2 is SMNVEV (reference sequence). In nucleotides, the CDR3 is TGTGCCAGCAGTTTTGGGACCCAGGGAAGAGATACGCAGTATTTT. Translation gives CASSFGTQGRDTQYF.